A single sample is the source of the 30 T cell receptor beta chains below, sequenced in a study of T-cell memory formation after mild COVID-19 (dated by TCRdb to about 2021). Library preparation was by 5' RACE. These reads were obtained on an Illumina NovaSeq 6000. Through fastp at Q25 and MiXCR, TCRdb rebuilt clones from the public reads, retaining in-frame beta chains. Under each unique CDR3 protein, matching rows form one entry showing the most common genes and DNA. Counted in this sample were approximately 240,000 distinct CDR3 sequences; about a sixth of them appeared once. The ten largest clonotypes hold approximately 3.5% of the sample. The sequencing sample was made of PBMCs or a T cell subset sorted from them (not recorded which). The source is a man aged 18 to 30 who had mild COVID-19 (a few samples of this study predate the infection). The sample titles of this study are shuffled in the database, so cell type and time point are left out; the donor was told from shared clones.

J is TRBJ2-3 and V is TRBV5-1, with D perhaps assigned TRBD1 or TRBD2 (5 bases each). The length of the CDR3 is 16 residues. The germline V gene has CDR1 SGHRS and CDR2 YFSETQ. V lost 3 bases, J lost 0 bases, and 14 bases lay in between. The CDR3 DNA follows: TGCGCCAGCAGCTCTACGGAGGACATGAGCACAGATACGCAGTATTTT. The encoded protein is CASSSTEDMSTDTQYF. Complete variable domain (other parts from reference TRBV5-1 and TRBJ2-3): KAGVTQTPRYLIKTRGQQVTLSCSPISGHRSVSWYQQTPGQGLQFLFEYFSETQRNKGNFPGRFSGRQFSNSRSEMNVSTLELGDSALYLCASSSTEDMSTDTQYFGPGTRLTVL.

The chain employs TRBV12-3 or TRBV12-4 and TRBJ2-3; 9 bases are shared with TRBD1. V dropped 7 bases and J dropped 3; count of bases not matched to a gene: 5. This CDR3 comprises 14 residues. CDR3 DNA: TGTGCCAGCATCCCGGGACAGGGAACAGATACGCAGTATTTT. Its translation: CASIPGQGTDTQYF.

This clonotype was found a few times. The J gene is TRBJ2-1, the V gene TRBV2; no clear D. The CDR3 runs to 11 residues. Trimming cost V 2 bases and J 7 bases, with 3 bases left between them. Germline CDR1 and CDR2: SNHLY and FYNNEI. The DNA of the CDR3 is TGTGCCAGCAGTGAACGGAATGAGCAGTTCTTC. It translates to CASSERNEQFF.

This clonotype turned up a few times. V gene TRBV24-1 combines with J gene TRBJ2-1; 8 bases line up with TRBD2. In germline, CDR1 is KGHDR, CDR2 SFDVKD. The length of the CDR3 is 16 residues. V dropped 5 bases and J dropped 0; count of bases not matched to a gene: 5. CDR3 sequence reads: CATSAGGAGSYNEQFF. In nucleotides, the CDR3 is TGTGCCACCAGTGCCGGGGGGGCCGGCTCCTACAATGAGCAGTTCTTC.

The chain links TRBV5-1 to TRBJ2-7; TRBD1 might be the D (5 bases). Per germline, CDR1 SGHRS and CDR2 YFSETQ. The CDR3 sequence is 12 residues long. V lost 0 bases to trimming and J lost 6 bases, with 7 bases between them. The CDR3 sequence: CASSLEGREQYV. CDR3 coding DNA: TGCGCCAGCAGCTTGGAGGGGCGCGAGCAGTACGTC.

This clonotype has at least ten counts. The chain recombines TRBV10-2 with TRBJ1-5; D gene ambiguous. The CDR3 extends over 12 amino acids. V lost 2 bases and J 5 bases, leaving 4 bases between the germline ends. The germline V gene encodes CDR1 WSHSY and CDR2 SAAADI. The CDR3 sequence is CASSEDYQPQHF. DNA of the CDR3: TGCGCCAGCAGTGAGGACTATCAGCCCCAGCATTTT.

The chain couples TRBV6-2 or TRBV6-3 to TRBJ2-2, with 11 bases matching TRBD2. CDR3 length equals 14 residues. Unmatched junction bases numbered 4, after V lost 7 bases and J lost 6 bases. Per the germline V gene, CDR1 is MNHEY and CDR2 is SVGEGT. CDR3 bases: TGTGCCAGCACCCAACTAGCGGGAGCCGGGGAGCTGTTTTTT. This translates into CASTQLAGAGELFF.

The rearrangement links TRBV20-1 to TRBJ2-5; D ambiguous. Germline-derived CDR1 and CDR2 are DFQATT and SNEGSKA (reference sequence). Deletions cut 0 bases from V and 3 bases from J, with 8 bases between. CDR3 size: 13 residues. Written as DNA, the CDR3 is TGCAGTGCTAGAGATCGGGCAGAAGAGACCCAGTACTTC. Protein sequence: CSARDRAEETQYF.

This sequence joins TRBV3-1 and TRBJ1-5; D may be TRBD1 (6 bases). This CDR3 comprises 15 residues. V was cut by 3 bases and J by 7 bases, with 16 bases left in between. From germline, CDR1 is LGHDT and CDR2 YNNKEL (reference sequence). The DNA for the CDR3 is TGTGCCAGCAGCCAGGACGGGGGGGCCCGGCAGCCCCAGCATTTT. This codes for CASSQDGGARQPQHF.

This clonotype was counted a few times. The chain combines TRBV5-1 with TRBJ1-4; D is uncertain. The CDR3 is 14 amino acids. Germline CDR1 and CDR2: SGHRS and YFSETQ. V was clipped by 2 bases and J by 3 bases, with 8 bases between them. This CDR3 reads CASSFGQANEKLFF. Written as DNA, the CDR3 is TGCGCCAGCAGCTTCGGGCAGGCTAATGAAAAACTGTTTTTT.

The chain combines TRBV7-9 with TRBJ1-1; D remains ambiguous. The germline gives CDR1 SEHNR, CDR2 FQNEAQ (reference sequence). The V gene lost 5 bases and the J gene lost 4 bases, with 11 bases spanning the gap. This CDR3 contains 13 residues. This CDR3 reads CASSQKPGTEAFF. Here the CDR3 DNA reads TGTGCCAGCAGCCAAAAACCCGGCACTGAAGCTTTCTTT.

This clonotype was detected only a few times. This sequence joins TRBV5-5 and TRBJ1-2; no definite D call. This CDR3 is built from 14 residues. V was cut by 0 bases and J by 2 bases, with 8 bases left in between. The V gene's germline CDR1 is SGHKS and CDR2 YYEKEE (reference sequence). In nucleotides, the CDR3 is TGTGCCAGCAGCTTGGTCGCCAGCAACTATGGCTACACCTTC. As protein: CASSLVASNYGYTF.

Only a few counts were recorded for this clonotype. J is TRBJ2-1 and V is TRBV4-1; 7 positions agree with TRBD2. The germline gives CDR1 MGHRA, CDR2 YSYEKL. Trimming at V came to 1 base and at J to 3 bases, leaving 9 bases not matched to a gene. The CDR3 totals 17 residues. CDR3 sequence reads: CASSQGAGKAIYNEQFF. As DNA, the CDR3 is TGCGCCAGCAGCCAAGGAGCGGGGAAAGCTATCTACAATGAGCAGTTCTTC.

In its sample, this clonotype was seen many times. The V and J genes are TRBV20-1 and TRBJ1-6; weak D call: TRBD1 (5 bases). The CDR3 totals 15 residues. Germline V gives CDR1 DFQATT, CDR2 SNEGSKA (reference sequence). V was pared by 5 bases and J by 9 bases, with 20 bases between. The CDR3: CSAAYSGVFSSPLHF. The CDR3 DNA is TGCAGTGCTGCTTACTCGGGGGTGTTTAGTTCACCCCTCCACTTT.

V and J are TRBV7-6 and TRBJ2-1; D is possibly TRBD1 or TRBD2 (5 bases each). Germline V gene sequence: CDR1 SGHVS, CDR2 FNYEAQ. Trimming took off 5 bases at V and 14 bases at J, with 16 bases between the two ends. The CDR3 spans 12 residues. The CDR3 protein is CASSPLEGSEFF. The CDR3 DNA is TGTGCCAGCAGCCCCTTAGAGGGGTCGGAGTTCTTC.

The chain links TRBV7-9 to TRBJ2-7; D is perhaps TRBD1 or TRBD2 (6 bases each). V lost 5 bases, J lost 9 bases, and 23 bases lay in between. The CDR3 has 15 residues. CDR1 and CDR2 from the germline V gene are SEHNR and FQNEAQ (reference sequence). The CDR3 sequence: CASSQGGPTWGAQYV. CDR3 bases: TGTGCCAGCAGCCAAGGAGGTCCTACGTGGGGGGCGCAGTACGTC.

This clonotype was counted many times. This chain uses TRBV3-1 with TRBJ2-7; D perhaps matches TRBD2 (6 bases). Germline lookup yields CDR1 LGHDT and CDR2 YNNKEL (reference sequence). This CDR3 comprises 14 residues. Trimming took off 4 bases at V and 3 bases at J, with 13 bases between the two ends. This CDR3 reads CASSPGTGLYEQYV. The DNA for the CDR3 is TGTGCCAGCAGCCCAGGGACTGGACTCTACGAGCAGTACGTC.

The J gene is TRBJ1-2, the V gene TRBV20-1, with TRBD1 as a possible D gene (5 bases). V was shortened by 6 bases and J by 4 bases, with 15 bases between the two germline ends. The CDR3 has 13 residues. Germline CDR1 reads DFQATT; CDR2 reads SNEGSKA (reference sequence). CDR3 nucleotide sequence: TGCAGTGCCGAACGGGGCACCACCTATGGCTACACCTTC. Amino acids: CSAERGTTYGYTF.

The table lists this clonotype with a few counts. This chain uses TRBV4-2 with TRBJ2-3; no clear D. This CDR3 has 13 amino acids. Trimming left V 2 bases short and J 6 bases short, with 9 bases between. The V gene's germline CDR1 is LGHNA and CDR2 YNFKEQ. The CDR3 region is CASSQNSGDTQYF. In DNA form, the CDR3 reads TGTGCCAGCAGCCAAAACAGTGGGGATACGCAGTATTTT.

This clonotype was recorded a few times. The chain combines TRBV6-5 with TRBJ1-3, with D uncertain. CDR1 and CDR2 from the germline V gene are MNHEY and SVGAGI. There are 15 residues in the CDR3. Trimming left V 0 bases short and J 0 bases short, with 6 bases between. The CDR3 region is CASSYSRHSGNTIYF. DNA of the CDR3: TGTGCCAGCAGTTACTCGCGCCACTCTGGAAACACCATATATTTT.

This clonotype came up a few times. The V and J genes are TRBV7-6 and TRBJ2-3; D unclear. The germline CDR1 and CDR2 sequences are SGHVS and FNYEAQ. V lost 1 base and J 10 bases, leaving 12 bases between the germline ends. The CDR3 loop spans 13 amino acids. This chain's CDR3 is CASSLGSRRPQYF. CDR3 DNA sequence: TGTGCCAGCAGCTTAGGTTCCCGTAGGCCGCAGTATTTT.

Ten or more counts support this clonotype. Germline and junction disagree at one end, which may indicate a read error. This chain connects TRBV11-2 to TRBJ2-6; D is undetermined. The CDR3 contains 13 residues. Germline V CDR1 and CDR2: SGHAT, FQNNGV. As DNA, the CDR3 is TGTGCCAGCCGCTTCTCTGGGGCCAACGTCCTGACTTTC. Translated: CASRFSGANVLTF.

A few counts support this clonotype. The chain uses TRBV7-3 and TRBJ2-7; D is tentatively TRBD1 or TRBD2 (6 bases each). Germline lookup yields CDR1 SGHTA and CDR2 FQGTGA. V dropped 5 bases and J dropped 0 bases, with 8 bases sitting between them. The CDR3 has 13 amino acids. In DNA, the CDR3 is TGTGCCAGCAGCCGGGGGCCCTCCTACGAGCAGTACTTC. It encodes CASSRGPSYEQYF.

This clonotype was counted once. The chain couples TRBV7-3 to TRBJ2-2; D unresolved. The CDR3 has 17 amino acids. Germline lookup yields CDR1 SGHTA and CDR2 FQGTGA. With 2 bases removed from V and 6 bases from J, the gap between germline ends came to 19 bases. The CDR3 sequence is CASSLSPTSRRAGELFF. The CDR3 coding sequence is TGTGCCAGCAGCTTATCCCCAACCAGCAGAAGAGCCGGGGAGCTGTTTTTT.

This chain uses TRBV5-1 with TRBJ2-2; D is unresolved. CDR3 length: 14 amino acids. CDR1 is SGHRS and CDR2 is YFSETQ in the germline V gene. Trimming took 5 bases from V and 0 from J, leaving 8 bases between them. CDR3 sequence: CASSRATNTGELFF. The CDR3 DNA follows: TGCGCCAGCAGTAGGGCCACGAACACCGGGGAGCTGTTTTTT.

The J gene is TRBJ1-5, the V gene TRBV6-5; no clear D. The CDR3 runs 13 residues. Germline assignment: CDR1 MNHEY and CDR2 SVGAGI. Trimming pared 6 bases from V and 3 bases from J, leaving 9 bases between. The CDR3, as DNA: TGTGCCAGCAGGGGATGGGTCAATCAGCCCCAGCATTTT. This sequence encodes CASRGWVNQPQHF.

The chain links TRBV10-3 to TRBJ2-7; 7 bases are shared with TRBD1. The germline V gene has CDR1 ENHRY and CDR2 SYGVKD. This CDR3 spans 13 amino acids. V shed 7 bases and J 4 bases; nucleotides not matched to a gene: 7. CDR3 sequence: CAINRGDAYEQYF. The CDR3 nucleotides read TGTGCCATCAACAGGGGAGATGCGTACGAGCAGTACTTC.

A single count supports this clonotype. The V gene is TRBV7-2, the J gene TRBJ2-3; no clear D. The CDR3 consists of 12 residues. The ends were cut back, 7 bases at V and 1 base at J, with 6 bases in the middle. Looked up from germline, CDR1 is SGHTA and CDR2 is FQGNSA. CDR3 loop: CASTTRTDTQYF. The CDR3 DNA sequence: TGTGCCAGCACCACTCGCACAGATACGCAGTATTTT.

This chain links TRBV4-1 with TRBJ2-1; TRBD2 matches at 7 bases. The J segment lost 4 bases and the V segment lost 1 base, leaving 7 bases of the junction unmatched. CDR3 length: 16 amino acids. Per the germline V gene, CDR1 is MGHRA and CDR2 is YSYEKL. In nucleotides, the CDR3 is TGCGCCAGCAGCCAAGTTAGGCTAGCGGTTTACAATGAGCAGTTCTTC. Encoded protein: CASSQVRLAVYNEQFF.

The chain recombines TRBV9 with TRBJ2-7, with 9 nucleotides matching TRBD1. Germline V gene data show CDR1 as SGDLS and CDR2 as YYNGEE. V dropped 8 bases and J dropped 4; count of bases not matched to a gene: 7. The CDR3 has 13 residues. The CDR3 reads CARSGTGRYEQYV. The DNA for the CDR3 is TGTGCCAGGTCCGGGACAGGGAGGTACGAGCAGTACGTC.